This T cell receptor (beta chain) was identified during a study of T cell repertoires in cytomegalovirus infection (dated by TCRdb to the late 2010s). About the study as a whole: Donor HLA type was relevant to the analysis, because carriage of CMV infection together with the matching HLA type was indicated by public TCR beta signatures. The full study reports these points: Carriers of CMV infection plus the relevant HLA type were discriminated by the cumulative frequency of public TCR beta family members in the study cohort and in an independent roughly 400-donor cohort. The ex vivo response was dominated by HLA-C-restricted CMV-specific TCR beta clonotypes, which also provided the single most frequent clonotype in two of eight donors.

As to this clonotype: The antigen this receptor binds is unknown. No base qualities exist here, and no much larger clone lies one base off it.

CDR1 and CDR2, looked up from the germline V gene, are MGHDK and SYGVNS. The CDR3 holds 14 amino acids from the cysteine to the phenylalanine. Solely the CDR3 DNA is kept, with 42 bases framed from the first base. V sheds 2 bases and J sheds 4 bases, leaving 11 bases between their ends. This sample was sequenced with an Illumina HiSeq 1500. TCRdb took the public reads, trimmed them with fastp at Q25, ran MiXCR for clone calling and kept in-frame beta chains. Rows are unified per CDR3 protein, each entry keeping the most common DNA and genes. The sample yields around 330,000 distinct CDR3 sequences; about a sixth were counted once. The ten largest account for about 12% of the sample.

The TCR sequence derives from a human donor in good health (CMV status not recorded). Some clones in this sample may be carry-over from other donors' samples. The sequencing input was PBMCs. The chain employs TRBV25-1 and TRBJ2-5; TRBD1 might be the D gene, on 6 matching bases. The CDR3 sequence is CASSEMDRRETQYF. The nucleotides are TGTGCCAGCAGTGAAATGGACAGACGAGAGACCCAGTACTTC. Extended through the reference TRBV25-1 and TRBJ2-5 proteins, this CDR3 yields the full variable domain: EADIYQTPRYLVIGTGKKITLECSQTMGHDKMYWYQQDPGMELHLIHYSYGVNSTEKGDLSSESTVSRIRTEHFPLTLESARPSHTSQYLCASSEMDRRETQYFGPGTRLLVL.